This T cell receptor beta chain was profiled in a study of blood T cell repertoires in COVID-19. Background on the study: The United States, Italy and Spain provided the acute and convalescent COVID-19 samples. T cells, B-cell-depleted T cells, or PBMCs provided the cDNA or gDNA that served as material.

V was pared by 3 bases and J by 2 bases, with 8 bases between. The CDR3 has 14 residues. Germline values: CDR1 DFQATT, CDR2 SNEGSKA (reference sequence). How the authors handled the data: Counts of nucleated cells, estimated from reference gene primer amplification, were obtained. Method: immunoSEQ multiplex PCR; TCRdb's copy keeps in-frame clones and lacks some. Clone size and the V and J calls come from that table; the DNA yielded D and trimming. This sample has 80,000 to 100,000 clones, with 70% to 90% found just once. Input material: peripheral blood. The chain has TRBV20-1 and TRBJ2-6, with D perhaps TRBD2 (5 bases). This TCR came from a human donor in a cohort sampled during active COVID-19. The CDR3 spells CSASLGAGANVLTF. The CDR3 coding sequence is TGCAGTGCTAGTCTCGGGGCTGGGGCCAACGTCCTGACTTTC.